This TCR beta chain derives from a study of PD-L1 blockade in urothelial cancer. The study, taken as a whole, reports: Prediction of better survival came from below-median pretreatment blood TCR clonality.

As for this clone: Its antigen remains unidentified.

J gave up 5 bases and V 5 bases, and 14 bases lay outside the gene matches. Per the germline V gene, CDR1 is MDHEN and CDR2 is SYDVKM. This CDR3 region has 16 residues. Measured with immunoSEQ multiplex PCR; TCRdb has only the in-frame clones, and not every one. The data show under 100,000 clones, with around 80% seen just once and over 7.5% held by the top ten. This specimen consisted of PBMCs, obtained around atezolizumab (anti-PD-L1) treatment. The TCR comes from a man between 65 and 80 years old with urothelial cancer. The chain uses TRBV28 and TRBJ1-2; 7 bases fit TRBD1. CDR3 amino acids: CASSPAGGDRWYGYTF. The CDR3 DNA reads TGTGCCAGCAGTCCTGCTGGAGGGGACAGATGGTATGGCTACACCTTC.